These T cell receptor beta chains were read from a single sample in a study of T cell repertoires in cytomegalovirus infection. TCRdb recomputed calls from the reads with MiXCR, one row per CDR3 protein. Of about half a million distinct CDR3 sequences in the sample, about 42% are singletons; the top ten hold just under 45%. These receptors have no known antigen. This specimen consisted of cultured PBMCs, obtained from culture after CMV antigen stimulation. These receptors came from a human donor in good health (CMV status not recorded). Some clones in this sample may be carry-over from other donors' samples. Both conserved end residues are part of each CDR3. Each record gives: CDR3 protein, CDR3 DNA, V gene, D gene, clone size, J gene. The D gene is left open where the match is weak. For some rows the clone size is stated as once, few or many, or as a class when expanded; others skip it.

cdr3_aa: CASSRGLAGRYTDTQYF
cdr3_nt: TGTGCCAGCAGCCGTGGACTAGCGGGGAGATACACAGATACGCAGTATTTT
v_call: TRBV7-2
d_call: TRBD2
clone_size: .
j_call: TRBJ2-3

cdr3_aa: CASSFGRTGGELFF
cdr3_nt: TGCGCCAGCAGCTTTGGGCGGACAGGTGGGGAGTTGTTCTTC
v_call: TRBV5-1
d_call: TRBD1
clone_size: .
j_call: TRBJ2-1

cdr3_aa: CASSPQGPGTGNTIYF
cdr3_nt: TGTGCCAGCAGCCCCCAGGGACCGGGCACTGGAAACACCATATATTTT
v_call: TRBV7-2
d_call: .
clone_size: many
j_call: TRBJ1-3

cdr3_aa: CATSRELAGGNEQFF
cdr3_nt: TGTGCCACCAGCAGAGAACTAGCGGGGGGAAATGAGCAGTTCTTC
v_call: TRBV15
d_call: TRBD2
clone_size: .
j_call: TRBJ2-1

cdr3_aa: CASSLAPTEFPEQFF
cdr3_nt: TGTGCCAGCAGCTTAGCGCCGACGGAGTTCCCTGAGCAGTTCTTC
v_call: TRBV7-6
d_call: .
clone_size: .
j_call: TRBJ2-1

cdr3_aa: CASSPRTGELFF
cdr3_nt: TGTGCCAGCAGCCCCCGCACCGGGGAGCTGTTTTTT
v_call: TRBV7-6
d_call: .
clone_size: many
j_call: TRBJ2-2

cdr3_aa: CASSSLGLAENYVYNEQFF
cdr3_nt: TGTGCCAGCAGCTCCCTGGGACTAGCGGAAAATTATGTCTACAATGAGCAGTTCTTC
v_call: TRBV7-2
d_call: TRBD2
clone_size: .
j_call: TRBJ2-1

cdr3_aa: CASSQGQGDSPLHF
cdr3_nt: TGTGCCAGCAGCCAGGGACAGGGGGATTCACCCCTCCACTTT
v_call: TRBV6-5
d_call: TRBD1
clone_size: .
j_call: TRBJ1-6

cdr3_aa: CASSPPGAYEQYF
cdr3_nt: TGTGCCAGCAGCCCCCCCGGGGCCTACGAGCAGTACTTC
v_call: TRBV7-2
d_call: .
clone_size: .
j_call: TRBJ2-7

cdr3_aa: CASSSDRGHEQYF
cdr3_nt: TGTGCCAGCAGTTCGGACAGGGGCCACGAGCAGTACTTC
v_call: TRBV6-8
d_call: TRBD1
clone_size: once
j_call: TRBJ2-7

cdr3_aa: CAISGLQGMNTEAFF
cdr3_nt: TGTGCCATCAGTGGGCTTCAGGGGATGAACACTGAAGCTTTCTTT
v_call: TRBV10-3
d_call: .
clone_size: .
j_call: TRBJ1-1

cdr3_aa: CASSQVGVFGILETQYF
cdr3_nt: TGCGCCAGCAGCCAAGTAGGAGTCTTTGGGATATTAGAGACCCAGTACTTC
v_call: TRBV4-1
d_call: .
clone_size: few
j_call: TRBJ2-5

cdr3_aa: CASRIGQGRNTEAFF
cdr3_nt: TGTGCCAGCAGGATCGGACAGGGGAGGAACACTGAAGCTTTCTTT
v_call: TRBV6-1
d_call: TRBD1
clone_size: .
j_call: TRBJ1-1

cdr3_aa: CASSQDVGTDTQYF
cdr3_nt: TGTGCCAGCAGCCAAGATGTCGGCACAGATACGCAGTATTTT
v_call: TRBV4-2
d_call: .
clone_size: .
j_call: TRBJ2-3

cdr3_aa: CASWDVLTYGYTF
cdr3_nt: TGTGCCAGCTGGGACGTCCTGACCTATGGCTACACCTTC
v_call: TRBV6-2/TRBV6-3
d_call: .
clone_size: .
j_call: TRBJ1-2

cdr3_aa: CASSVRGIGPNEKLFF
cdr3_nt: TGTGCCAGCAGCGTCAGGGGGATCGGGCCTAATGAAAAACTGTTTTTT
v_call: TRBV7-2
d_call: TRBD1
clone_size: few
j_call: TRBJ1-4

cdr3_aa: CASSQVMGDPGTQYF
cdr3_nt: TGCGCCAGCAGCCAAGTCATGGGGGACCCCGGGACGCAGTATTTT
v_call: TRBV4-1
d_call: .
clone_size: once
j_call: TRBJ2-3

cdr3_aa: CASSFLVGMARGYTF
cdr3_nt: TGTGCCAGCAGTTTCCTCGTGGGGATGGCCCGGGGCTACACCTTC
v_call: TRBV28
d_call: .
clone_size: .
j_call: TRBJ1-2

cdr3_aa: CASSTGHPGNTIYF
cdr3_nt: TGTGCCAGCAGTACGGGACACCCTGGAAACACCATATATTTT
v_call: TRBV6-6
d_call: .
clone_size: .
j_call: TRBJ1-3

cdr3_aa: CASSYSPAGSVEEKLFF
cdr3_nt: TGTGCCAGCAGTTACTCACCTGCGGGGTCCGTGGAGGAAAAACTGTTTTTT
v_call: TRBV6-5
d_call: .
clone_size: few
j_call: TRBJ1-4

cdr3_aa: CASSAGGNSPLHF
cdr3_nt: TGTGCCAGTTCGGCCGGGGGTAATTCACCCCTCCACTTT
v_call: TRBV28
d_call: .
clone_size: few
j_call: TRBJ1-6

cdr3_aa: CASSRDENHPYGYTF
cdr3_nt: TGTGCCAGCAGCAGGGACGAGAACCACCCCTATGGCTACACCTTC
v_call: TRBV7-2
d_call: .
clone_size: .
j_call: TRBJ1-2

cdr3_aa: CASSQVGPAGLRRDTQYF
cdr3_nt: TGTGCCAGCAGCCAAGTCGGCCCAGCGGGATTAAGGAGGGATACGCAGTATTTT
v_call: TRBV14
d_call: TRBD2
clone_size: .
j_call: TRBJ2-3

cdr3_aa: CASSLEGAGLDYGYTF
cdr3_nt: TGTGCCAGCAGCCTGGAGGGGGCAGGGCTGGACTATGGCTACACCTTC
v_call: TRBV7-2
d_call: TRBD1
clone_size: few
j_call: TRBJ1-2